These 9 T cell receptor beta chains originate from one sample sequenced in a study of cytomegalovirus exposure and HLA in healthy donors (dated 2017 in TCRdb). The library was made by the immunoSEQ multiplex PCR assay. TCRdb retrieved this table from immuneACCESS and kept in-frame rearrangements only. Not all clones are present; in checked studies, unresolved V genes account for under half, and no reason is known for the remainder. The table for this sample lists 90,000 to 120,000 clones; approximately 85% of them were counted only once. The ten largest account for 3% to 3.5% of the sample. Source material: PBMCs. These receptors originate from a woman under 30 in good health and CMV-seronegative.

J is TRBJ1-1 and V is TRBV5-6; the D gene is possibly TRBD1 (5 bases). CDR1 is SGHDT and CDR2 is YYEEEE in the germline V gene. CDR3 length: 16 residues. V lost 3 bases, J lost 4 bases, and 19 bases lay in between. The DNA of the CDR3 is TGTGCCAGCAGCTCGTCCCCCCCCAGGGATTTCACTGAAGCTTTCTTT. Translated: CASSSSPPRDFTEAFF.

This clone was observed once. The rearrangement links TRBV27 to TRBJ1-6; TRBD1 aligns across 8 bases. The length of the CDR3 is 15 residues. The ends lost 5 bases at V and 7 bases at J; junction bases unmatched: 7. The germline gives CDR1 MNHEY, CDR2 SMNVEV (reference sequence). The CDR3 region is CASSPRTGLNSPLHF. The CDR3 DNA reads TGTGCCAGCAGTCCAAGGACAGGGTTGAATTCACCCCTCCACTTT.

This chain links TRBV28 with TRBJ1-6, with 11 bases fitting TRBD1. The CDR3 spans 15 residues. Per the germline V gene, CDR1 is MDHEN and CDR2 is SYDVKM. The junction had 5 bases not matched to a gene; V was cut back by 4 bases and J by 9 bases. The CDR3 DNA reads TGTGCCAGCAGTTGGGACAGGGGGGAGCGTTCACCCCTCCACTTT. Its protein product is CASSWDRGERSPLHF.

This chain joins TRBV27 and TRBJ1-1; no reliable D call. V lost 7 bases, J lost 3 bases, and 15 bases lay in between. The length of the CDR3 is 14 residues. Germline V gene sequence: CDR1 MNHEY, CDR2 SMNVEV (reference sequence). The CDR3 loop is CASISHKEDTEAFF. The CDR3 DNA is TGTGCCAGCATTTCCCATAAAGAGGACACTGAAGCTTTCTTT.

This clone was counted only a few times. The CDR3, as DNA: TGTGCCAGCAGCGCCGGGGTAGCGGGAACCTACGAGCAGTACTTC. Its translation: CASSAGVAGTYEQYF. The chain recombines TRBV7-9 with TRBJ2-7, with 8 bases fitting TRBD2. The J segment lost 2 bases and the V segment lost 5 bases, leaving 8 bases of the junction unmatched. The CDR3 is 15 residues long. Germline loops: CDR1 SEHNR, CDR2 FQNEAQ (reference sequence).

The chain combines TRBV9 with TRBJ1-2; TRBD1 might be the D (6 bases). The CDR3 sequence is 13 residues long. V was pared by 0 bases and J by 4 bases, with 7 bases between. Germline CDR1 and CDR2: SGDLS and YYNGEE. As DNA, the CDR3 is TGTGCCAGCAGCGTAGGCAGGGGCTATGGCTACACCTTC. Translated, it gives CASSVGRGYGYTF.

The chain couples TRBV9 to TRBJ2-1; possible D gene TRBD1, 6 bases. V was shortened by 3 bases and J by 4 bases, with 17 bases between the two germline ends. The CDR3 sequence is 16 residues long. The V gene's germline CDR1 is SGDLS and CDR2 YYNGEE. DNA of the CDR3: TGTGCCAGCAGCGCCCGTAGACAGGAGCCTTACAATGAGCAGTTCTTC. It is translated as CASSARRQEPYNEQFF.

V usage is TRBV7-7 and J usage is TRBJ2-5; 10 bases align to TRBD1. The CDR3 is 16 residues long. In germline, CDR1 is SSHAT, CDR2 FNYEAQ (reference sequence). J lost 5 bases, V lost 5 bases, and 11 bases had no gene match. CDR3 DNA: TGTGCCAGCAGCCCTCGGGACAGGGGTTGGGACGAGACCCAGTACTTC. It codes for CASSPRDRGWDETQYF.

The rearrangement links TRBV20-1 to TRBJ1-2; D gene ambiguous. The V and J ends lost 2 bases and 8 bases respectively, with 3 bases between them. The CDR3 consists of 9 residues. Germline values: CDR1 DFQATT, CDR2 SNEGSKA (reference sequence). CDR3 loop: CSARRGYTF. As DNA, the CDR3 is TGCAGTGCTAGACGGGGCTACACCTTC.